This TCR beta chain was identified during a study of blood T cell repertoires in COVID-19. Sequenced by immunoSEQ multiplex PCR; TCRdb stores in-frame clones only, minus some. The table includes fewer than 300,000 clones, about nine tenths detected once. The CDR3 consists of 16 residues. V lost 1 base and J lost 4, with 13 bases in between. The germline gives CDR1 SGHTA, CDR2 FQGTGA. The material sequenced was peripheral blood. The TCR was taken from a woman aged 40 to 49 who had recovered from COVID-19. V is TRBV7-3 and J is TRBJ1-4; D is ambiguous. CDR3 loop: CASSLKPPLDNEKLFF. The CDR3 coding sequence is TGTGCCAGCAGCTTAAAACCTCCACTAGATAATGAAAAACTGTTTTTT.